This TCR beta chain came from a study of blood T cell repertoires in COVID-19. Germline V lookup: CDR1 LNHDA, CDR2 SQIVND (reference sequence). The CDR3 spans 15 residues. With 5 bases removed from V and 4 bases from J, the gap between germline ends came to 15 bases. Under the authors' procedure: Quantification of nucleated cells was approximated via reference gene primer amplification. Clones were sequenced by immunoSEQ multiplex PCR, and TCRdb holds only the in-frame ones, with some missing. The DNA was the basis for D and trimming; V, J and clone size are from that table. Of fewer than 350,000 clones listed, 86% are singletons.

This sequence originates from a woman between 65 and 79 years old with COVID-19, enrolled during active disease. Sequenced input: peripheral blood. The chain uses TRBV19 and TRBJ1-5; D is unclear. Here the CDR3 reads CASSATGNGNQPQHF. Here the CDR3 DNA reads TGTGCCAGTAGTGCCACGGGAAATGGAAATCAGCCCCAGCATTTT. Combining the CDR3 with reference TRBV19 and TRBJ1-5 gives the whole variable domain DGGITQSPKYLFRKEGQNVTLSCEQNLNHDAMYWYRQDPGQGLRLIYYSQIVNDFQKGDIAEGYSVSREKKESFPLTVTSAQKNPTAFYLCASSATGNGNQPQHFGDGTRLSIL.